This T cell receptor beta chain was sequenced for a study of blood T cells in healthy people across ages. The study, taken as a whole, reports: Donors of long life had a larger count of naive CD4+ cells and greater diversity than aged donors. TCR beta diversity, measured per million T cells, fell in a roughly linear way with age.

Turning to this clonotype: Its specificity is unknown.

Sample-barcoded 5' priming and a J-beta primer mix drove a second PCR of about 6 to 12 cycles. TCRdb re-called the 5' RACE reads through MiXCR, storing one row per CDR3 protein. The sample holds about 1.6 million distinct CDR3 sequences, 30% to 35% seen once. CDR1 is DFQATT and CDR2 is SNEGSKA in the germline V gene (reference sequence). CDR3 length equals 15 residues. The V gene end was trimmed by 3 bases and the J gene end by 2 bases; junction bases not matched to a gene: 5. This TCR derives from a woman aged 25 to 39 in good health. The chain has TRBV20-1 and TRBJ2-3, with 10 bases fitting TRBD2. The sequenced sample was blood. The CDR3 nucleotides read TGCAGTGCTAGGTCGACTAGCGGGCTCACAGATACGCAGTATTTT. Translating gives CSARSTSGLTDTQYF.